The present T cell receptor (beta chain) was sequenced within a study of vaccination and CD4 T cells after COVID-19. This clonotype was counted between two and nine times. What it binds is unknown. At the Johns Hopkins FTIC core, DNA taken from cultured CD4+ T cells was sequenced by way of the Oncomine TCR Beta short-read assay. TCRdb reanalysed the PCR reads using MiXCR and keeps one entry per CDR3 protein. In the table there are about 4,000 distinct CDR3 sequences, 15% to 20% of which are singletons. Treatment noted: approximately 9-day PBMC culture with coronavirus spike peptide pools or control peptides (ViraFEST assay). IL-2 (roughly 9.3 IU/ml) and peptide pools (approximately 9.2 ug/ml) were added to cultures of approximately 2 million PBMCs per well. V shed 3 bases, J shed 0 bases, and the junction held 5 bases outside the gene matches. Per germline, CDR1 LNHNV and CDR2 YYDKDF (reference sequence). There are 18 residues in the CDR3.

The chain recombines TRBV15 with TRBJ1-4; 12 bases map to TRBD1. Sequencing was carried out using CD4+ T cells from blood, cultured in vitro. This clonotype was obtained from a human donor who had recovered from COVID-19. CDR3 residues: CATSRGQGAGATNEKLFF. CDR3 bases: TGTGCCACCAGCAGGGGACAGGGGGCAGGGGCAACTAATGAAAAACTGTTTTTT.